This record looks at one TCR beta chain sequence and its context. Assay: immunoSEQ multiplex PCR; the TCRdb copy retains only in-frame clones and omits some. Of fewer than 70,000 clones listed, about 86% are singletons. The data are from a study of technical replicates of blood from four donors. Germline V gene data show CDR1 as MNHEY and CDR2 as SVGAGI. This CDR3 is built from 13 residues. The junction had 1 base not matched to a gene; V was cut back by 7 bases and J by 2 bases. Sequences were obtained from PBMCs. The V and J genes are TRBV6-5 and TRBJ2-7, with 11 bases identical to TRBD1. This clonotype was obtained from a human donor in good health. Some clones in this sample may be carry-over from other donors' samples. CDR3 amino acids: CASKGQGAYEQYF. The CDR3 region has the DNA TGTGCCAGCAAGGGACAGGGGGCCTACGAGCAGTACTTC.